Listed below are T cell receptor beta chains from one sample, sequenced in a study of CD8+CD57+ T cells in acquired aplastic anemia. TCRdb ran MiXCR on the reads and lists one entry per CDR3 protein. Among some 150,000 distinct CDR3 sequences listed, over 70% were seen once. Sequenced sample: sorted CD4+, CD8+, or CD8+CD57+ T cells (not recorded which) from PBMCs. These receptors all stem from a human donor with aplastic anemia. Both conserved end residues are part of each CDR3. D genes are given only for firm matches. Clone size is not always given. Where it is, it says once, few, many or a class for expanded clones.

TRBV5-1,TRBD1,TRBJ2-7,-,CASSVGQGREQYF
TRBV7-2,TRBD1,TRBJ2-7,-,CASRPGTDSYEQYF
TRBV6-4,TRBD2,TRBJ2-1,few,CASSTSGLDSYNEQFF
TRBV15,TRBD1,TRBJ2-7,-,CATSRDGTGGVGQMYF
TRBV19,-,TRBJ1-2,-,CASSMNRDYGYTF
TRBV19,TRBD1,TRBJ1-2,-,CASSAYRDDRETNYGYTF
TRBV7-8,TRBD2,TRBJ2-7,-,CASSLSGGPSYEQYF
TRBV10-3,-,TRBJ2-1,many,CAIIPGPWGNEQFF
TRBV27,-,TRBJ2-6,few,CASSPWANVLTF
TRBV7-2,-,TRBJ1-5,few,CASSLDRGAAQPQHF
TRBV20-1,TRBD2,TRBJ2-5,-,CSASRGGRGETQYF